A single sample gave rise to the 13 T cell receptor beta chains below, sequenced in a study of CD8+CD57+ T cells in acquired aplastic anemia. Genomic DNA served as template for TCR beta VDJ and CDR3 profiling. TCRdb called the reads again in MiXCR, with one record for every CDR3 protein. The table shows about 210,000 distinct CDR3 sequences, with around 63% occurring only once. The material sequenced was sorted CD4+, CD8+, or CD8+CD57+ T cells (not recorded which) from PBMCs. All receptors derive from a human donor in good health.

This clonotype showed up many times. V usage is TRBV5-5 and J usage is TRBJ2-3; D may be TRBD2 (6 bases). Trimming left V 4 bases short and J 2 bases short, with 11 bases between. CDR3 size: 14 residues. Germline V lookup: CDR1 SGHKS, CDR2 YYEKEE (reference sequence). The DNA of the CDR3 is TGTGCCAGCAGCACCCGGGACTTCACAGATACGCAGTATTTT. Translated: CASSTRDFTDTQYF.

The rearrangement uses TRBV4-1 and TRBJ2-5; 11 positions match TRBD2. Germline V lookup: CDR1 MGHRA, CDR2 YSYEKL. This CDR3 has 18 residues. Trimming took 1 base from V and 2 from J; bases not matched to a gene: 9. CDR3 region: CASSQVLLAGGPQETQYF. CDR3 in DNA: TGCGCCAGCAGCCAAGTGTTGCTAGCGGGAGGCCCACAAGAGACCCAGTACTTC.

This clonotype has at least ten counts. CDR3 sequence: CATEGVNEKLFF. The CDR3 DNA reads TGTGCTACTGAAGGGGTTAATGAAAAACTGTTTTTT. The genes are TRBV7-9 and TRBJ1-4, with a weak D call TRBD1 (5 bases). The CDR3 is made up of 12 amino acids. Germline V gives CDR1 SEHNR, CDR2 FQNEAQ (reference sequence).

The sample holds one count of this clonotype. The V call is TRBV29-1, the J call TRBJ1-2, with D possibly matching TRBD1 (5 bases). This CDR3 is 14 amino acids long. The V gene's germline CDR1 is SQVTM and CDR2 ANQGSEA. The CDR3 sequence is CSASRAAGVLGYTF. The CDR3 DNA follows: TGCAGTGCCAGCAGGGCGGCGGGGGTTCTTGGCTACACCTTC. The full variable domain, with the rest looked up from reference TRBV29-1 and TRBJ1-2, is SAVISQKPSRDICQRGTSLTIQCQVDSQVTMMFWYRQQPGQSLTLIATANQGSEATYESGFVIDKFPISRPNLTFSTLTVSNMSPEDSSIYLCSASRAAGVLGYTFGSGTRLTVV.

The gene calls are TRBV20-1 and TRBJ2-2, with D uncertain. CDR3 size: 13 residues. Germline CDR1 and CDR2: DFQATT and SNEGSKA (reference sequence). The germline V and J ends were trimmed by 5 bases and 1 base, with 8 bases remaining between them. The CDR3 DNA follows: TGCAGTGCTCCGACCTGGAACACCGGGGAGCTGTTTTTT. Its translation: CSAPTWNTGELFF.

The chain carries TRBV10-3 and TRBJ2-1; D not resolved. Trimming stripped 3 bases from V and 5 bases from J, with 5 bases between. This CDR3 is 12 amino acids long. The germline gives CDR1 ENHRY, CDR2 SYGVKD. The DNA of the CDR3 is TGTGCCATCAGTGATCGGGACAATGAGCAGTTCTTC. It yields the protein CAISDRDNEQFF.

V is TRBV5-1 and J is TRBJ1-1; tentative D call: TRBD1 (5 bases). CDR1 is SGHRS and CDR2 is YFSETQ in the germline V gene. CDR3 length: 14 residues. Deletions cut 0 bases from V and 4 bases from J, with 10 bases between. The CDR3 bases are TGCGCCAGCAGCTTGGTCTTCGGGGGCACTGAAGCTTTCTTT. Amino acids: CASSLVFGGTEAFF.

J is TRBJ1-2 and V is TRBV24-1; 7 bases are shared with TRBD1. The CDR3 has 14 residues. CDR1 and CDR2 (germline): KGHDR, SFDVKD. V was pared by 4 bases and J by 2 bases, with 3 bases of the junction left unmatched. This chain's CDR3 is CATSETGQNYGYTF. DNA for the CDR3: TGTGCCACCAGTGAGACGGGACAGAACTATGGCTACACCTTC.

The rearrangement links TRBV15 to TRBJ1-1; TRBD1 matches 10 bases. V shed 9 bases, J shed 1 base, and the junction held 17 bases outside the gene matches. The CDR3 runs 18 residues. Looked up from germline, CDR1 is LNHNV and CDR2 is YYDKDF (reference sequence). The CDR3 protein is CATRTGTGAIRGNTEAFF. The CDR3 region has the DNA TGTGCCACAAGAACCGGGACAGGGGCCATCCGAGGGAACACTGAAGCTTTCTTT.

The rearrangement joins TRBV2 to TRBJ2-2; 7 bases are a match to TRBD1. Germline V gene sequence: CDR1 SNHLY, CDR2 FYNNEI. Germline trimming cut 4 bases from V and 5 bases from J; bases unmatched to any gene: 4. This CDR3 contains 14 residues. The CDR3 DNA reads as TGTGCCAGCAGTGGCCAACAGGGGACCGGGGAGCTGTTTTTT. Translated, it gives CASSGQQGTGELFF.

The CDR3 DNA is TGCGCCAGCAGCTCAGGGACCTTCCCGGCAACTAATGAAAAACTGTTTTTT. This gives the protein CASSSGTFPATNEKLFF. The chain joins TRBV5-1 to TRBJ1-4; D is perhaps TRBD1 (5 bases). This CDR3 is 17 amino acids long. The ends were cut back, 3 bases at V and 0 bases at J, with 15 bases in the middle. From germline, CDR1 is SGHRS and CDR2 YFSETQ.

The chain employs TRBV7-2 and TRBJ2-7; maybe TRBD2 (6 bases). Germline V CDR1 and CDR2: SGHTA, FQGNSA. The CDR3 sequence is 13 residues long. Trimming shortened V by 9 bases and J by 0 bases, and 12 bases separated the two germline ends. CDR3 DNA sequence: TGTGCCAGTCGCGGGGTAAGCTCCTACGAGCAGTACTTC. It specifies CASRGVSSYEQYF.

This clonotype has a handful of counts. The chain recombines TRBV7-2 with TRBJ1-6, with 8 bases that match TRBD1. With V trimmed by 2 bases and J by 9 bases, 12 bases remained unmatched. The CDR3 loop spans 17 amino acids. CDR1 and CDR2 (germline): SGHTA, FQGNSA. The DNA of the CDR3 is TGTGCCAGCAGCTTATCCCTACAAGGACAGGGCCGTTCACCCCTCCACTTT. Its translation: CASSLSLQGQGRSPLHF.